The 27 T cell receptor beta chains presented below share a single source sample, sequenced in a study of STAT5B mutations in CD4+ large granular lymphocyte leukemia. Profiled with immunoSEQ multiplex PCR; TCRdb holds only in-frame clones, not every one. Of fewer than 40,000 clones in the sample, about 76% were seen once. Sample: CD4+ T cells from blood buffy coats. The receptors come from a human donor in good health.

This clone was counted only a few times. The rearrangement links TRBV7-6 to TRBJ2-7, with 7 bases identical to TRBD2. CDR1 is SGHVS and CDR2 is FNYEAQ in the germline V gene. Trimming removed 3 bases from V and 3 bases from J; junction bases left unmatched: 5. The CDR3 loop spans 14 amino acids. CDR3 loop: CASSFSGGSYEQYF. CDR3 nucleotides: TGTGCCAGCAGCTTCTCCGGCGGGAGCTACGAGCAGTACTTC.

This clone was detected only a few times. The rearrangement joins TRBV5-4 to TRBJ1-1, with D possibly being TRBD1 (5 bases). V shed 0 bases and J shed 10 bases, with 13 bases lying between them. CDR1 is SGHNT, CDR2 YYREEE, per germline (reference sequence). This CDR3 has 13 amino acids. CDR3 in amino acids: CASSLAGGGGAFF. Written as DNA, the CDR3 is TGTGCCAGCAGCTTGGCCGGCGGGGGTGGAGCTTTCTTT.

The sample holds a few counts of this clone. CDR3 in amino acids: CASSPSRGYGNEQFF. The CDR3 nucleotides are TGTGCCAGCAGCCCAAGCAGGGGGTATGGCAATGAGCAGTTCTTC. V and J are TRBV7-9 and TRBJ2-1; TRBD1 aligns across 7 bases. From germline, CDR1 is SEHNR and CDR2 FQNEAQ (reference sequence). With 5 bases clipped from V and 6 bases from J, the junction kept 10 bases outside the gene matches. The CDR3 runs 15 residues. Complete variable domain (other parts from reference TRBV7-9 and TRBJ2-1): DTGVSQNPRHKITKRGQNVTFRCDPISEHNRLYWYRQTLGQGPEFLTYFQNEAQLEKSRLLSDRFSAERPKGSFSTLEIQRTEQGDSAMYLCASSPSRGYGNEQFFGPGTRLTVL.

The V and J genes are TRBV19 and TRBJ2-4; 10 nucleotides align to TRBD1. Looked up from germline, CDR1 is LNHDA and CDR2 is SQIVND (reference sequence). This CDR3 is built from 12 residues. V gave up 3 bases and J gave up 14 bases; unmatched junction bases: 4. The chain's CDR3 is CASSMGQGRKYF. For the CDR3, the DNA is TGTGCCAGTAGTATGGGACAGGGGAGGAAGTACTTC.

The rearrangement links TRBV27 to TRBJ1-1; D may be TRBD1 (6 bases). Germline V lookup: CDR1 MNHEY, CDR2 SMNVEV (reference sequence). The CDR3 is 17 residues long. V was shortened by 7 bases and J by 4 bases, with 25 bases between the two germline ends. This CDR3 reads CASNLQGGWPVGTEAFF. For the CDR3, the DNA is TGTGCCAGCAACCTACAGGGCGGTTGGCCCGTCGGCACTGAAGCTTTCTTT.

This chain links TRBV7-9 with TRBJ2-2; D might be TRBD1 or TRBD2, each matching 5 bases. V lost 6 bases to trimming and J lost 0 bases, with 14 bases between them. The CDR3 contains 16 residues. The V gene's germline CDR1 is SEHNR and CDR2 FQNEAQ (reference sequence). The CDR3 loop reads CASRPPGPSNTGELFF. CDR3 sequence (DNA): TGTGCCAGCAGGCCTCCGGGACCATCGAACACCGGGGAGCTGTTTTTT.

The V gene is TRBV6-1, the J gene TRBJ1-5, with D maybe TRBD1 (6 bases). Germline lookup yields CDR1 MNHNS and CDR2 SASEGT. The V end lost 4 bases, the J end lost 7 bases, and 11 bases lay between the germline ends. The length of the CDR3 is 13 residues. The CDR3: CASSGQDRQPQHF. The DNA of the CDR3 is TGTGCCAGCAGTGGACAGGATAGGCAGCCCCAGCATTTT.

The chain is built from TRBV7-9 and TRBJ2-5, with D hard to call. Between the trimmed V and J ends, which lost 1 base and 4 bases, there was a span of 13 bases. From germline, CDR1 is SEHNR and CDR2 FQNEAQ (reference sequence). The CDR3 has 15 residues. CDR3 amino acids: CASSLGTLGTETQYF. CDR3 in DNA: TGTGCCAGCAGCTTAGGGACCTTGGGTACAGAGACCCAGTACTTC.

This clone was recorded only once. This sequence joins TRBV19 and TRBJ2-2; D is perhaps TRBD1 (5 bases). With 4 bases removed from V and 0 bases from J, the gap between germline ends came to 18 bases. Germline V CDR1 and CDR2: LNHDA, SQIVND (reference sequence). This CDR3 is built from 18 residues. CDR3 in amino acids: CASSTQMLQGANTGELFF. Here the CDR3 DNA reads TGTGCCAGTAGTACCCAAATGCTCCAGGGTGCGAACACCGGGGAGCTGTTTTTT.

This clone was detected a few times. The chain recombines TRBV2 with TRBJ2-7, with D perhaps matching TRBD1 (6 bases). V was trimmed by 1 base and J by 2 bases, leaving 9 bases between them. This CDR3 has 14 amino acids. Per germline, CDR1 SNHLY and CDR2 FYNNEI. The CDR3 reads CASSEGTATYEQYF. CDR3 nucleotide sequence: TGTGCCAGCAGTGAAGGGACAGCGACCTACGAGCAGTACTTC. Full variable domain (missing parts from reference TRBV2 and TRBJ2-7): EPEVTQTPSHQVTQMGQEVILRCVPISNHLYFYWYRQILGQKVEFLVSFYNNEISEKSEIFDDQFSVERPDGSNFTLKIRSTKLEDSAMYFCASSEGTATYEQYFGPGTRLTVT.

This chain links TRBV20-1 with TRBJ2-7; TRBD2 might be the D (5 bases). V lost 2 bases, J lost 7 bases, and 9 bases lay in between. Germline assignment: CDR1 DFQATT and CDR2 SNEGSKA (reference sequence). This CDR3 has 11 residues. The chain's CDR3 is CSARLGREQYF. DNA of the CDR3: TGCAGTGCTAGACTAGGGAGAGAGCAGTACTTC.

V usage is TRBV4-1 and J usage is TRBJ2-3; TRBD2 might be the D (5 bases). Deletions cut 1 base from V and 5 bases from J, with 13 bases between. Germline V lookup: CDR1 MGHRA, CDR2 YSYEKL. The CDR3 loop spans 15 amino acids. In DNA, the CDR3 is TGCGCCAGCAGCCAAGCAAACCGGGGTAGAGATACGCAGTATTTT. This translates into CASSQANRGRDTQYF.

The J gene is TRBJ1-2, the V gene TRBV10-3; no clear D gene. The CDR3 sequence is 13 residues long. V was pared by 2 bases and J by 4 bases, with 8 bases between. Germline V gives CDR1 ENHRY, CDR2 SYGVKD. The CDR3 bases are TGTGCCATCAGTGAGATCGCCATCTATGGCTACACCTTC. Amino acids: CAISEIAIYGYTF.

This clone was seen only once. The rearrangement joins TRBV19 to TRBJ2-7; weak D call: TRBD2 (6 bases). The CDR3 covers 17 residues. Germline V gene lookup returns CDR1 LNHDA and CDR2 SQIVND (reference sequence). V lost 5 bases, J lost 3 bases, and 23 bases lay in between. Here the CDR3 DNA reads TGTGCCAGTAGTCCACTAGGGGCCGGGCGGGGCGACTACGAGCAGTACTTC. Translating gives CASSPLGAGRGDYEQYF. Full variable domain (missing parts from reference TRBV19 and TRBJ2-7): DGGITQSPKYLFRKEGQNVTLSCEQNLNHDAMYWYRQDPGQGLRLIYYSQIVNDFQKGDIAEGYSVSREKKESFPLTVTSAQKNPTAFYLCASSPLGAGRGDYEQYFGPGTRLTVT.

This clone has more than one count but fewer than ten. This chain links TRBV10-3 with TRBJ1-2; 7 nucleotides match TRBD1. V was clipped by 2 bases and J by 3 bases; unmatched bases: 9. Germline CDR1 reads ENHRY; CDR2 reads SYGVKD. This CDR3 has 16 residues. CDR3 nucleotide sequence: TGTGCCATCAGTGAGAGGCGACAGGGTTCTCACTATGGCTACACCTTC. Translating gives CAISERRQGSHYGYTF.

This clone was counted a few times. The chain uses TRBV2 and TRBJ2-6; 7 nucleotides align to TRBD1. The CDR3 runs to 15 residues. Trimming took 6 bases from V and 3 from J; bases not matched to a gene: 5. Looked up from germline, CDR1 is SNHLY and CDR2 is FYNNEI. In DNA, the CDR3 is TGTGCCAGCAGGGAAAACAGGGGTGGGGCCAACGTCCTGACTTTC. It translates to CASRENRGGANVLTF.

This sequence joins TRBV6-1 and TRBJ1-1; 9 bases fit TRBD1. The CDR3 runs 15 residues. The germline V gene has CDR1 MNHNS and CDR2 SASEGT. Trimming removed 5 bases from V and 4 bases from J; junction bases left unmatched: 8. This CDR3 is CASSLPTGGGTEAFF. CDR3 sequence (DNA): TGTGCCAGCAGTCTACCGACAGGGGGAGGCACTGAAGCTTTCTTT.

The chain links TRBV6-5 to TRBJ2-7; 7 bases are a match to TRBD2. The CDR3 is 15 amino acids. V trimming: 6 bases; J trimming: 4 bases; junction bases outside the gene matches: 12. Per germline, CDR1 MNHEY and CDR2 SVGAGI. The CDR3 nucleotides are TGTGCCAGCAGCCCTTCCGGGACTAAGGATTACGAGCAGTACTTC. Its protein product is CASSPSGTKDYEQYF.

The chain employs TRBV7-2 and TRBJ1-2; a weak D match, TRBD1 (6 bases). Per the germline V gene, CDR1 is SGHTA and CDR2 is FQGNSA. Deletions cut 5 bases from V and 4 bases from J, with 17 bases between. CDR3 size: 15 residues. The CDR3 protein is CASSPEPGASYGYTF. In DNA form, the CDR3 reads TGTGCCAGCAGCCCCGAACCGGGGGCCAGCTATGGCTACACCTTC. The full variable domain, its missing parts supplied by reference TRBV7-2 and TRBJ1-2, is GAGVSQSPSNKVTEKGKDVELRCDPISGHTALYWYRQSLGQGLEFLIYFQGNSAPDKSGLPSDRFSAERTGGSVSTLTIQRTQQEDSAVYLCASSPEPGASYGYTFGSGTRLTVV.

Only a few counts were recorded for this clone. The rearrangement joins TRBV19 to TRBJ1-1; D gene ambiguous. Per the germline V gene, CDR1 is LNHDA and CDR2 is SQIVND (reference sequence). The CDR3 extends over 13 amino acids. Trimming stripped 3 bases from V and 3 bases from J, with 8 bases between. CDR3 amino acids: CASSMESYTEAFF. CDR3 DNA: TGTGCCAGTAGTATGGAGAGCTACACTGAAGCTTTCTTT.

The chain uses TRBV10-3 and TRBJ1-1, with 9 nucleotides matching TRBD1. The V segment lost 6 bases and the J segment 1 base; nucleotides outside the gene matches: 6. This CDR3 is built from 15 residues. Looked up from germline, CDR1 is ENHRY and CDR2 is SYGVKD. CDR3 DNA: TGTGCCATCAGGGAGACAGGGGGTCGGAACACTGAAGCTTTCTTT. It translates to CAIRETGGRNTEAFF.

The chain couples TRBV30 to TRBJ2-7; D is unresolved. Trimming removed 2 bases from V and 7 bases from J, with 9 bases in between. This CDR3 contains 11 residues. Germline lookup yields CDR1 GTSNPN and CDR2 SVGIG (reference sequence). The DNA of the CDR3 is TGTGCCTGGAGTTCCCTTTCGGAGCAGTACTTC. This sequence encodes CAWSSLSEQYF. Drawing the rest from reference TRBV30 and TRBJ2-7, the complete variable domain is SQTIHQWPATLVQPVGSPLSLECTVEGTSNPNLYWYRQAAGRGLQLLFYSVGIGQISSEVPQNLSASRPQDRQFILSSKKLLLSDSGFYLCAWSSLSEQYFGPGTRLTVT.

A single count supports this clone. The chain has TRBV5-1 and TRBJ2-1; 7 nucleotides line up with TRBD1. V dropped 0 bases and J dropped 3; count of bases not matched to a gene: 3. This CDR3 comprises 15 residues. Germline V lookup: CDR1 SGHRS, CDR2 YFSETQ. The CDR3 loop is CASSLEGAGYNEQFF. CDR3 DNA sequence: TGCGCCAGCAGCTTGGAGGGGGCCGGCTACAATGAGCAGTTCTTC.

The V and J genes are TRBV11-3 and TRBJ1-1; weak D call: TRBD1 (5 bases). V dropped 0 bases and J dropped 5 bases, with 7 bases sitting between them. This CDR3 region has 13 residues. The germline gives CDR1 SGHNT, CDR2 YENEEA. CDR3 amino acids: CASSLEGGTEAFF. CDR3 in DNA: TGTGCCAGCAGCTTAGAGGGGGGTACTGAAGCTTTCTTT.

This clone showed up just a few times. The V call is TRBV27, the J call TRBJ2-2; a possible D gene is TRBD2 (5 bases). The V gene lost 5 bases and the J gene lost 7 bases, with 11 bases spanning the gap. Germline V lookup: CDR1 MNHEY, CDR2 SMNVEV (reference sequence). The length of the CDR3 is 13 residues. CDR3 nucleotides: TGTGCCAGCAGTGTTCCGGGAAACGGGGAGCTGTTTTTT. Translation gives CASSVPGNGELFF.

This clone has only one observation. V is TRBV9 and J is TRBJ2-2; D remains ambiguous. V was trimmed by 3 bases and J by 11 bases, leaving 17 bases between them. The CDR3 has 14 residues. In germline, CDR1 is SGDLS, CDR2 YYNGEE. CDR3 DNA: TGTGCCAGCAGCGCCAGGTCGGAGCGAGGAGAGCTGTTTTTT. This encodes CASSARSERGELFF.

The J gene is TRBJ1-3, the V gene TRBV5-1, with D unclear. CDR1 is SGHRS, CDR2 YFSETQ, per germline. This CDR3 has 15 residues. V dropped 5 bases and J dropped 1 base, with 13 bases sitting between them. The CDR3 reads CASRRGWESGNTIYF. The CDR3, as DNA: TGCGCCAGCAGGCGGGGTTGGGAGTCTGGAAACACCATATATTTT.